These 10 T cell receptor beta chains were all obtained from the same sample, sequenced in a study of spatial heterogeneity in lung cancer. From the 5' RACE reads, TCRdb called clonotypes with MiXCR, one entry per CDR3 protein. In the table there are 6,000 or so distinct CDR3 sequences, about 12% of which are singletons. Time point given: sample taken at primary tumor resection. This material consisted of lung tissue, taken at surgery. Receptors were obtained from a human donor with early-stage non-small cell lung cancer.

In the case of this clonotype: Little can be read into the size of this beta chain, an off-target read in a library designed for alpha chains. CDR3 residues: CSVIIAGIYEQYF. CDR3 nucleotides: TGCAGCGTTATAATAGCGGGAATTTACGAGCAGTACTTC. This chain links TRBV29-1 with TRBJ2-7; 8 bases agree with TRBD2. Germline V gives CDR1 SQVTM, CDR2 ANQGSEA. V trimming: 5 bases; J trimming: 4 bases; junction bases outside the gene matches: 7. The CDR3 length is 13 residues.

This clonotype ranks as medium-sized (0.01 to 0.1%). The size of this beta chain means little, since it is a stray read in a library made for alpha chains. The CDR3 nucleotides read TGTGCCAGCAGCCCCCGGGACACTTCACCCCTCCACTTT. Its protein product is CASSPRDTSPLHF. This rearrangement joins TRBV16 to TRBJ1-6, with D maybe TRBD1 (6 bases). Germline-derived CDR1 and CDR2 are KGHSY and FQNENV. This CDR3 contains 13 residues. Trimming stripped 4 bases from V and 9 bases from J, with 10 bases between.

At least ten counts were recorded for this clonotype. This beta chain is an off-target read within a library intended for alpha chains, so its frequency means little. The chain couples TRBV7-8 to TRBJ2-4; D not certain. CDR1 SGHVS and CDR2 FQNEAQ come from the germline V gene. The V gene lost 11 bases and the J gene lost 2 bases, with 16 bases spanning the gap. This CDR3 comprises 14 residues. The CDR3 loop reads CACTVGSTKNIQYF. The CDR3 DNA is TGTGCCTGTACGGTGGGGTCCACCAAAAACATTCAGTACTTC.

This clonotype was picked up many times. The library was designed around alpha chains, so this beta chain is a stray read whose abundance carries little weight. The genes are TRBV24-1 and TRBJ2-1; 7 positions match TRBD2. This CDR3 contains 16 residues. Germline CDR1 KGHDR, CDR2 SFDVKD. V dropped 1 base and J dropped 6; count of bases not matched to a gene: 8. In nucleotides, the CDR3 is TGTGCCACCAGTGATTTAGGTGGCGGGAGCTCCAATGAGCAGTTCTTC. Protein sequence: CATSDLGGGSSNEQFF.

This clonotype was observed many times. The size of this beta chain means little, since it is a stray read in a library made for alpha chains. The genes are TRBV7-6 and TRBJ2-2, with TRBD1 matching over 10 bases. CDR1 SGHVS and CDR2 FNYEAQ come from the germline V gene. The CDR3 sequence is 15 residues long. Germline trimming cut 5 bases from V and 5 bases from J; bases unmatched to any gene: 5. The CDR3 loop reads CASSPTGGRTGELFF. CDR3 in DNA: TGTGCCAGCAGCCCGACAGGGGGCAGGACCGGGGAGCTGTTTTTT.

Within the sample, this clonotype is medium-sized. As an off-target read in a library built for alpha chains, this beta chain has a frequency of little significance. V gene TRBV6-5 combines with J gene TRBJ1-6; 7 nucleotides align to TRBD1. The J segment lost 7 bases and the V segment lost 6 bases, leaving 12 bases of the junction unmatched. The germline CDR1 and CDR2 sequences are MNHEY and SVGAGI. The CDR3 extends over 16 amino acids. CDR3 nucleotides: TGTGCCAGCAGCCATGCCGGGACAGTGGGAAATTCACCCCTCCACTTT. Translation: CASSHAGTVGNSPLHF.

A note on this clonotype: This beta chain is off target for a library built for alpha chains, so its abundance means little. V usage is TRBV7-2 and J usage is TRBJ2-1; TRBD2 matches 7 bases. J was trimmed by 2 bases and V by 1 base; bases with no gene match: 5. CDR1 SGHTA and CDR2 FQGNSA come from the germline V gene. There are 16 residues in the CDR3. CDR3 nucleotides: TGTGCCAGCAGCTTAGTGGCTAGCGGTACCTACAATGAGCAGTTCTTC. It encodes CASSLVASGTYNEQFF.

Judged by abundance, this clonotype is medium-sized. Being off target in a library aimed at alpha chains, this beta chain has a size of little meaning. V gene TRBV12-3 or TRBV12-4 combines with J gene TRBJ1-2, with D hard to call. Deletions cut 3 bases from V and 0 bases from J, with 5 bases between. There are 13 residues in the CDR3. The CDR3 sequence: CASSLTSNYGYTF. CDR3 DNA: TGTGCCAGCAGTTTGACATCTAACTATGGCTACACCTTC.

This clonotype is classed as medium-sized. This beta chain was picked up by a library intended for alpha chains and is off target, so its count carries little meaning. The V and J genes are TRBV5-1 and TRBJ2-3; a possible D gene is TRBD2 (5 bases). The CDR3 has 14 residues. Germline V gene sequence: CDR1 SGHRS, CDR2 YFSETQ. The V and J ends lost 2 bases and 2 bases respectively, with 9 bases between them. The CDR3 reads CASSFRLYTDTQYF. The CDR3 DNA reads TGCGCCAGCAGCTTCCGACTATACACAGATACGCAGTATTTT.

This clonotype was seen a handful of times. The library was built for alpha chains, so this beta chain is an off-target read and its size means little. The chain uses TRBV11-3 and TRBJ2-3; perhaps TRBD1 as D (7 bases). The CDR3 has 21 amino acids. Germline values: CDR1 SGHNT, CDR2 YENEEA. V gave up 3 bases and J gave up 1 base, with 29 bases separating them. The CDR3 sequence is CASSFPPSEGALRGRTDTQYF. The CDR3 DNA is TGTGCCAGCAGCTTCCCCCCTAGCGAGGGGGCCCTTCGGGGGCGCACAGATACGCAGTATTTT.